This entry describes one TCR beta chain. Data came from immunoSEQ multiplex PCR; TCRdb stores just in-frame clones and leaves some out. Of about 140,000 clones detected, around nine tenths appear once; the ten largest clones hold approximately 1.6%. This entry is derived from a study of T cell responses to AZD1222 COVID-19 vaccine. The CDR3 sequence is 14 residues long. Germline V gives CDR1 SGHTA, CDR2 FQGNSA. The receptor comes from an adult in good health. The rearrangement uses TRBV7-2 and TRBJ2-3, with D maybe TRBD2 (7 bases). Sequences were derived from peripheral blood, sampled on day 0 of AZD1222 vaccination. The CDR3 region has the DNA TGTGCATGGGCCGGGGGGCAGGGCACAGATACGCAGTATTTT. Translating gives CAWAGGQGTDTQYF.